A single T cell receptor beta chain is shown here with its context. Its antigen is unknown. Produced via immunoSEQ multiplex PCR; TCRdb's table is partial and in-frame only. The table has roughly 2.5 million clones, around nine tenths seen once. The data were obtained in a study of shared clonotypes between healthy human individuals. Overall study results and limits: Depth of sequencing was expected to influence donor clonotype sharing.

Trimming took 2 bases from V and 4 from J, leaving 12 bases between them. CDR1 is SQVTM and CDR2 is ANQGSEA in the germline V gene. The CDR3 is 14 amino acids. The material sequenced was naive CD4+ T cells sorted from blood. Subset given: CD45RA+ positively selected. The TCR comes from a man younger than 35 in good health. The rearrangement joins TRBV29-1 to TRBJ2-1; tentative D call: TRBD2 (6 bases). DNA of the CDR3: TGCAGCGTTGAAAAGTGGGAGGCGTACAATGAGCAGTTCTTC. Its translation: CSVEKWEAYNEQFF.